This T cell receptor beta chain appears in the sequencing data of a study of siplizumab effects on memory and regulatory T cells. Study-level findings and limits: The study found naive T cells seemingly more diverse than memory cells and seemingly major alloresponse contributors. No assignable naive or memory phenotype existed for roughly 80-96% of proliferating CD4+ or CD8+ clones.

With regard to this clone: Its target is not known.

From germline, CDR1 is SNHLY and CDR2 FYNNEI. With 6 bases clipped from V and 0 bases from J, the junction kept 5 bases outside the gene matches. The CDR3 is made up of 15 amino acids. Assayed TCR templates numbered about 10^5 for each sample. The data were produced by immunoSEQ multiplex PCR, yet TCRdb's version contains in-frame clones alone and is incomplete. The sample shows 110,000 or so clones, roughly 93% of them seen only once. This chain uses TRBV2 with TRBJ1-3; 7 bases line up with TRBD1. This TCR came from a human donor in good health. The sample comprised non-Treg CD4+ T cells sorted from blood. The CDR3, as DNA: TGTGCCAGCAGCGGGGGACAGACCTCTGGAAACACCATATATTTT. Translating it yields CASSGGQTSGNTIYF.